A selection of T cell receptor beta chains follows, all from one sample in a study of OX40 agonist ivuxolimab in advanced cancers. TCRdb's table, derived via immunoSEQ multiplex PCR, lists solely in-frame clones and lacks some. The sample has more than 50,000 clones; just over 85% are singletons. Sample: CD4+ or CD8+ T cells sorted from blood, taken in a trial of the OX40 agonist ivuxolimab. Receptor source: an adult with an advanced solid tumor such as melanoma, head and neck, liver or kidney cancer. The conserved cysteine and the conserved F or W are not part of the CDR3 here. The D gene is left open where the match is weak.

TRBD1 | TRBV28 | ASSFPRGTGYEQY
- | TRBV9 | ASSVEPSADTQY
TRBD1 | TRBV27 | ASSRRDRVETQY
TRBD1 | TRBV28 | ASSFPDRGYGYT
- | TRBV19 | ASTSGQLYQPQH
- | TRBV5-1 | ASSPREQETQY
- | TRBV11-2 | ASSLEGTGQGTQY
- | TRBV5-1 | ASSLAPGLEPQH
TRBD1 | TRBV28 | ASGQGAQVTEAF
- | TRBV6-5 | ASSPREGYGYT
TRBD1 | TRBV27 | ASSWSGGPHQPQH
- | TRBV2 | ASSYAYEQY
- | TRBV4-2 | ASSQEYGTVNSPLH
TRBD1 | TRBV6-5 | ASSHRAGGDGYT
- | TRBV4-2 | ASSQVGPRKITGELF
TRBD1 | TRBV5-1 | ASSLGGTGIYGYT
- | TRBV11-2 | ASSLTGLETQY
TRBD2 | TRBV10-3 | AISEVGRVSEQY
- | TRBV6-1 | ASSPPSQGTGELF
TRBD1 | TRBV19 | ASSLQGATGELF
TRBD2 | TRBV28 | ASSTTSGYDTQY
TRBD1 | TRBV28 | ASSLPTGAGNTIY
TRBD2 | TRBV6-5 | ASSRLAGGREQY
TRBD1 | TRBV6-1 | ASSSPGQGTGELF
- | TRBV5-5 | ASSLGQEDSGANVLT
- | TRBV25-1 | ASSEYRPPAETQY
TRBD1 | TRBV19 | ASIEGQGDDEQY